This T cell receptor (beta chain) was recorded in a study of identical twins. Between the trimmed V and J ends, which lost 5 bases and 3 bases, there was a span of 13 bases. This CDR3 region has 14 residues. Whole-study results and caveats: For cord blood, abundant beta clonotypes had fewer insertions, unlike memory repertoires, which showed none. With beta out-of-frame sequences, excess sharing by twins was weaker. Because invariant MAIT and iNKT cells could be present, zero-insertion analyses could be partly confounded.

This clonotype showed up just a few times. Its antigen is not known. Template switching created a universal primer site, and the cDNA included unique molecular identifiers. MiXCR, applied by TCRdb to the 5' RACE reads, yields one record per CDR3 protein. This table holds 200,000 to 300,000 distinct CDR3 sequences, around 7.6% found once. The sample was also reused in another study, on yellow fever vaccine responses in identical twins.

The clonotype was recovered from a young woman in good health. Sequenced material: CD8+ T cells sorted from blood. This sequence joins TRBV12-3 or TRBV12-4 and TRBJ1-1; tentative D call: TRBD1 (6 bases). DNA of the CDR3: TGTGCCAGCAGTCCAACCTCAGGGGACACTGAAGCTTTCTTT. It encodes CASSPTSGDTEAFF.